This T cell receptor beta chain comes out of a study of T cells in Graves' hyperthyroidism and ophthalmopathy. Orbital computed tomography and thyroid ultrasound, together with serum TRAb and thyroxine and clinical symptoms, were used for diagnoses. Any symptoms of ophthalmopathy came after the first hyperthyroidism diagnosis, from which the blood sample dates. TCR beta CDR3 sequences were amplified from RNA transcripts. Researchers ran a first-round RT-PCR on the TCR CDR3 using the HTBI primer set. TCRdb reprocessed the multiplex PCR reads via MiXCR and lists one record per CDR3 protein. The table lists about 180,000 distinct CDR3 sequences, 8% to 9.5% of them singletons. The CDR3 runs 15 residues. Trimming removed 0 bases from V and 3 bases from J; junction bases left unmatched: 3. The germline CDR1 and CDR2 sequences are SGDLS and YYNGEE. This clonotype occurred a few times. The antigen is undetermined.

Notes on the study in general: Median prediction lead before ophthalmopathy onset was 6.5 months with the model. Peripheral blood also featured most of the thyroid clonotypes expanded above 0.001.

The gene calls are TRBV9 and TRBJ2-7; 10 bases map to TRBD2. The receptor's source is a young woman with Graves' hyperthyroidism that later progressed to Graves' ophthalmopathy. Sequencing was performed on blood. The CDR3 region has the DNA TGTGCCAGCAGCGTAGCGCCTAGCGGGAGCTACGAGCAGTACTTC. It codes for CASSVAPSGSYEQYF.